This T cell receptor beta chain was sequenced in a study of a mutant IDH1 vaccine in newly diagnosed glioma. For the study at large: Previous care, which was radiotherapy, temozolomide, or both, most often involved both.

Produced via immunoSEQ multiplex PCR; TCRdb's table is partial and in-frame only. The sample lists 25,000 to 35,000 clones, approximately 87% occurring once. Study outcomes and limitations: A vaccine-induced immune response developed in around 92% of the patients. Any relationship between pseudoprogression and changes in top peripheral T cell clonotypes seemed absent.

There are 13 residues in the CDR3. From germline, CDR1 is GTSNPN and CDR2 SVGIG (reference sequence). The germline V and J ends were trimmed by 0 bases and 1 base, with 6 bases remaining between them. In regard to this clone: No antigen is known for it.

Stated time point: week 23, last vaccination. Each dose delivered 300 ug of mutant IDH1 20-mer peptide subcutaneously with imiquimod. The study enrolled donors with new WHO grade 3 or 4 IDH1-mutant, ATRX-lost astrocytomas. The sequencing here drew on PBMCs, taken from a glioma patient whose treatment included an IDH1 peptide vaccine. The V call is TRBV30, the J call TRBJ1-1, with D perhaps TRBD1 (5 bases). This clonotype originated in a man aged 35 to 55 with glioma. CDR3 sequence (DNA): TGTGCCTGGAGTGTGACAGAGAACACTGAAGCTTTCTTT. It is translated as CAWSVTENTEAFF. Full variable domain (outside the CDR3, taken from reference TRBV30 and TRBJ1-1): SQTIHQWPATLVQPVGSPLSLECTVEGTSNPNLYWYRQAAGRGLQLLFYSVGIGQISSEVPQNLSASRPQDRQFILSSKKLLLSDSGFYLCAWSVTENTEAFFGQGTRLTVV.